This entry concerns a single T cell receptor (beta chain). V lost 4 bases and J lost 5, with 10 bases in between. Germline V lookup: CDR1 SGHTS, CDR2 YDEGEE. This CDR3 has 13 residues. This entry belongs to a study of blood T cell repertoires in COVID-19. Study information: Italy, Spain and the United States were the sources of the convalescent and acute COVID-19 samples. Sample material is recorded as cDNA or gDNA derived from T cells, B-cell-depleted T cells, or PBMCs.

Methods used by the authors: Reference gene primers were amplified, and this amplification served to estimate nucleated cell counts. The data were produced by immunoSEQ multiplex PCR, yet TCRdb's version contains in-frame clones alone and is incomplete. From that table come the V and J calls and clone size; the DNA was used to work out D and trimming. The table includes approximately 300,000 clones, roughly 88% detected once. This sequence joins TRBV5-8 and TRBJ1-5; no firm D call. This TCR derives from a human donor with COVID-19, enrolled during active disease. The donor label of this sample is uncertain. The sequenced sample consisted of peripheral blood. The DNA of the CDR3 is TGTGCCAGCAGCCTTCGGGTAGATCAGCCCCAGCATTTT. Residues: CASSLRVDQPQHF.